This TCR beta chain emerged from a study of CD8 T cells in Susac syndrome. The authors reverse transcribed about 0.5 to 1 ug RNA with random hexamers. The immunoSEQ assay covered 54 Vbeta and 13 Jbeta segments for CDR3. MiXCR, applied by TCRdb to the immunoSEQ multiplex PCR reads, yields one record per CDR3 protein. Found here are approximately 74,000 distinct CDR3 sequences, around 94% of them singletons; the top ten hold less than 0.95%. Study-level points and caveats: Only a relatively small number of individuals were included in the TCR sequencing and HLA analysis.

A remark on this clonotype: Its antigen is unknown.

TCR beta sequences were obtained from blood CD8+ and CD4+ T cells. The authors negatively isolated CD8+ and CD4+ T cells and FACS-enriched TEMRA cells. V was trimmed by 6 bases and J by 3 bases, leaving 9 bases between them. Germline CDR1 LNHDA, CDR2 SQIVND (reference sequence). The CDR3 contains 13 residues. The TCR sequence derives from a human donor with Susac syndrome. The sample consisted of CD8+ T cells from PBMCs. The V gene is TRBV19, the J gene TRBJ2-1; D is perhaps TRBD1 (5 bases). The CDR3 DNA reads as TGTGCCAGTAGCCTAAGGGGCTACAATGAGCAGTTCTTC. Its translation: CASSLRGYNEQFF.